A single sample is the source of the 5 T cell receptor beta chains below, sequenced in a study of technical replicates of blood from several donors. The repertoire was sequenced with immunoSEQ multiplex PCR; TCRdb's copy has only in-frame clones and lacks some. The sample consists of approximately 85,000 clones, 94% of them appearing once. The sequenced sample was T cells isolated from PBMCs. The origin of the receptors is a human donor in good health.

Turning to this clone: One junction end disagrees with the germline gene, perhaps due to a read error. The chain combines TRBV11-3 with TRBJ1-2; D uncertain. In germline, CDR1 is SGHNT, CDR2 YENEEA. The CDR3 extends over 12 amino acids. DNA of the CDR3: TGTGCCAGCAGCACCCCCTCCGGGTCCCAGCTCTTC. Protein product: CASSTPSGSQLF.

This chain links TRBV9 with TRBJ2-7; D possibly corresponds to TRBD1 (5 bases). CDR1 is SGDLS, CDR2 YYNGEE, per germline. V dropped 0 bases and J dropped 5 bases, with 6 bases sitting between them. The CDR3 covers 12 residues. For the CDR3, the DNA is TGTGCCAGCAGCGTAGAGGGGAACGAGCAGTACTTC. Amino acids: CASSVEGNEQYF.

On this clone itself: The junction differs from germline at one of its ends, possibly a read error. The chain links TRBV7-2 to TRBJ2-3; 9 bases align to TRBD2. The CDR3 totals 14 residues. Germline values: CDR1 SGHTA, CDR2 FQGNSA. CDR3 bases: TGTGCCAGCAGCCTAGCGGGACTTGGGAATACGCAGTATTTT. It encodes CASSLAGLGNTQYF. Using reference TRBV7-2 and TRBJ2-3 for the parts outside the CDR3, the full variable domain is GAGVSQSPSNKVTEKGKDVELRCDPISGHTALYWYRQSLGQGLEFLIYFQGNSAPDKSGLPSDRFSAERTGGSVSTLTIQRTQQEDSAVYLCASSLAGLGNTQYFGPGTRLTVL.

This chain joins TRBV4-2 and TRBJ1-1; D perhaps matches TRBD1 (5 bases). The V end was cut by 4 bases, the J end by 1 base, with 13 bases between. The length of the CDR3 is 15 residues. The germline V gene has CDR1 LGHNA and CDR2 YNFKEQ. DNA for the CDR3: TGTGCCAGCAGCCTGCAGCGGGGACGGAACACTGAAGCTTTCTTT. Its translation is CASSLQRGRNTEAFF.

The rearrangement uses TRBV30 and TRBJ1-1, with D perhaps TRBD1 (6 bases). V was clipped by 5 bases and J by 3 bases, with 7 bases between them. The CDR3 contains 11 residues. Germline V gene data show CDR1 as GTSNPN and CDR2 as SVGIG (reference sequence). This CDR3 is CAWSGDTEAFF. The CDR3 region has the DNA TGTGCCTGGTCAGGGGACACTGAAGCTTTCTTT. Together with reference TRBV30 and TRBJ1-1, the CDR3 gives the full variable domain: SQTIHQWPATLVQPVGSPLSLECTVEGTSNPNLYWYRQAAGRGLQLLFYSVGIGQISSEVPQNLSASRPQDRQFILSSKKLLLSDSGFYLCAWSGDTEAFFGQGTRLTVV.